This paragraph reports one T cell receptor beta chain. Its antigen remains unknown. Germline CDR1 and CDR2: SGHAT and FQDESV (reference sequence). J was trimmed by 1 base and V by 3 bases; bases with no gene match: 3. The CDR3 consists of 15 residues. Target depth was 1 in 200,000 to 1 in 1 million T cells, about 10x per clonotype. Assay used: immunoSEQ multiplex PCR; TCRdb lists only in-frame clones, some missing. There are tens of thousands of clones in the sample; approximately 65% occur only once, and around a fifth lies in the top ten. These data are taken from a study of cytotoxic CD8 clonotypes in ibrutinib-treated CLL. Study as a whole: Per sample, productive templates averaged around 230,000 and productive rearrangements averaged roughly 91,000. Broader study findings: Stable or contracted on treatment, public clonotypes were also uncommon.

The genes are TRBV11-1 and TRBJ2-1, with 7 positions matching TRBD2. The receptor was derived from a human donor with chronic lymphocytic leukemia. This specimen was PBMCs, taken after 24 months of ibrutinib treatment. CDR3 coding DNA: TGTGCCAGCAGCTTCGCGGGGGAGTCCTACAATGAGCAGTTCTTC. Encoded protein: CASSFAGESYNEQFF.